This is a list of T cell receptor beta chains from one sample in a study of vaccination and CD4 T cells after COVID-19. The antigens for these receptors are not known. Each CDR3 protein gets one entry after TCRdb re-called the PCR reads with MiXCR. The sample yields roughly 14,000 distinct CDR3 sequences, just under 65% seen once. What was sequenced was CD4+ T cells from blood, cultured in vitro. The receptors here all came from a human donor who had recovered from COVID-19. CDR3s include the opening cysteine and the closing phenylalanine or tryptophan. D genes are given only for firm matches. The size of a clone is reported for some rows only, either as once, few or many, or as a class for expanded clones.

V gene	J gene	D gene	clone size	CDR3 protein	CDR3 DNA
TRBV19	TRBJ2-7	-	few	CASSISSADSTQQYF	TGTGCCAGTAGTATCAGTTCGGCCGACTCTACGCAGCAGTACTTC
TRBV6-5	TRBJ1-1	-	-	CASSYGDKNTEAFF	TGTGCCAGCAGTTACGGGGACAAGAACACTGAAGCTTTCTTT
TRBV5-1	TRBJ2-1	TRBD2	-	CASSLTSGSYNEQFF	TGCGCCAGCAGCTTGACTAGCGGTTCGTACAATGAGCAGTTCTTC
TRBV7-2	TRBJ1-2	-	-	CASSFPPGRSYGYTF	TGTGCCAGCAGCTTCCCTCCCGGGAGAAGCTATGGCTACACCTTC
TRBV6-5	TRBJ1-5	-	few	CASSSDPGRQPQHF	TGTGCCAGCAGTTCCGATCCAGGGAGGCAGCCCCAGCATTTT
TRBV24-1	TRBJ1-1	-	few	CASRDGDTEAFF	TGTGCCAGCCGGGACGGAGACACTGAAGCTTTCTTT
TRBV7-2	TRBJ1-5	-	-	CASSLFGQASQPQHF	TGTGCCAGCAGCTTATTTGGGCAGGCTAGCCAGCCCCAGCATTTT
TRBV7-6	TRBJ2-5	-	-	CASSLGGAGPETQYF	TGTGCCAGCAGCTTAGGAGGAGCAGGGCCGGAGACCCAGTACTTC
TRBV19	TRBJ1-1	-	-	CASSMRQVGTEAFF	TGTGCCAGTAGTATGCGCCAGGTGGGGACTGAAGCTTTCTTT
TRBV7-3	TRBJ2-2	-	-	CASSLMSGTNTGELFF	TGTGCCAGCAGCTTAATGTCCGGCACGAACACCGGGGAGCTGTTTTTT
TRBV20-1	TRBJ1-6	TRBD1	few	CSASRGENSPLHF	TGCAGTGCTAGCAGGGGGGAAAATTCACCCCTCCACTTT
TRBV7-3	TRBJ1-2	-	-	CASSLNGYSSPGDGYTF	TGTGCCAGCAGCTTAAATGGTTACTCCTCCCCGGGGGATGGCTACACCTTC
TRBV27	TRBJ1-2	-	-	CASSPRSAAHYGYTF	TGTGCCAGCAGTCCTCGTTCAGCCGCTCACTATGGCTACACCTTC
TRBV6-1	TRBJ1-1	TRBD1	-	CASSEGTGGITEAFF	TGTGCCAGCAGTGAAGGGACAGGGGGCATCACTGAAGCTTTCTTT
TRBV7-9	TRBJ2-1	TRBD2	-	CASSQQGLALNEQFF	TGTGCCAGCAGCCAACAAGGACTAGCCCTTAATGAGCAGTTCTTC
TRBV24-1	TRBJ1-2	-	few	CATSDLKRSYGYTF	TGTGCCACCAGTGATTTAAAGAGGTCGTATGGCTACACCTTC
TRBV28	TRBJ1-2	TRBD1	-	CASSLTGDLGYTF	TGTGCCAGCAGTCTAACAGGGGATCTTGGCTACACCTTC
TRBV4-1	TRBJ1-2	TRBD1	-	CASSPDRGTGGFYGYTF	TGCGCCAGCAGCCCCGACCGTGGGACAGGGGGCTTCTATGGCTACACCTTC
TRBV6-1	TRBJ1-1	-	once	CASSRHGTEAFF	TGTGCCAGCAGCCGACATGGGACTGAAGCTTTCTTT
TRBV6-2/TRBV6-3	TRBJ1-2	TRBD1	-	CASRRKGQGRGWYGYTF	TGTGCCAGCAGAAGGAAGGGACAGGGCAGGGGATGGTATGGCTACACCTTC
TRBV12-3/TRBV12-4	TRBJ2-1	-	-	CASSSPGTGRSEQFF	TGTGCCAGCAGTTCCCCCGGGACGGGAAGGAGTGAGCAGTTCTTC
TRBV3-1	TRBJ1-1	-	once	CASSQDRHGAFF	TGTGCCAGCAGCCAAGATAGGCATGGAGCTTTCTTT
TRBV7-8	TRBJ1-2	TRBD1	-	CASSSTGGGYTF	TGTGCCAGCAGCTCCACAGGGGGTGGCTACACCTTC
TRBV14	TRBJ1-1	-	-	CASSQELGVNTEAFF	TGTGCCAGCAGCCAAGAGCTAGGGGTGAACACTGAAGCTTTCTTT
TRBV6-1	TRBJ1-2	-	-	CASRLQGNYGYTF	TGTGCCAGCAGACTACAGGGAAACTATGGCTACACCTTC
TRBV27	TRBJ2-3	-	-	CASSLIGGDTQYF	TGTGCCAGCAGCCTTATAGGGGGAGATACGCAGTATTTT
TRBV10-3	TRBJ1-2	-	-	CAISDRQDYGYTF	TGTGCCATCAGTGACCGACAGGACTATGGCTACACCTTC
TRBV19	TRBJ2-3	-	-	CASADGYTDTQYF	TGTGCCAGTGCGGACGGGTACACAGATACGCAGTATTTT
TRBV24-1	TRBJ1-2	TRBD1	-	CATSDSSTGGNYGYTF	TGTGCCACCAGTGATTCGTCGACAGGGGGTAACTATGGCTACACCTTC
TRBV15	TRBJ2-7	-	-	CATSRMILGSSYEQYF	TGTGCCACCAGCAGAATGATACTTGGTTCTTCGTACGAGCAGTACTTC
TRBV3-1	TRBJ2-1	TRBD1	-	CASSQDGTAYNEQFF	TGTGCCAGCAGCCAAGACGGGACAGCCTACAATGAGCAGTTCTTC
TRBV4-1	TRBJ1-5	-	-	CASSRSLFQPQHF	TGCGCCAGCAGCCGGTCCCTATTTCAGCCCCAGCATTTT